This T cell receptor beta chain was found in a study of lymphopenia after photon versus proton radiotherapy. The CDR3 covers 15 residues. Germline values: CDR1 SGHVS, CDR2 FQNEAQ. V shed 4 bases and J shed 5 bases, with 15 bases lying between them. Profiling relied on immunoSEQ multiplex PCR, and the TCRdb table lists in-frame clones only, not all of them. Here the sample spans around 25,000 clones, 75% to 90% being singletons. This clone was seen a handful of times. The input for sequencing was peripheral blood, taken from a patient treated with photon-based radiotherapy. The rearrangement links TRBV7-8 to TRBJ2-1, with D perhaps TRBD1 (7 bases). The receptor was isolated from a man aged 60 to 75 with pancreatic cancer. The CDR3 here is CASSSRGTVDNEQFF. CDR3 in DNA: TGTGCCAGCAGCTCCCGCGGGACAGTCGACAATGAGCAGTTCTTC.